This record covers a single T cell receptor (beta chain). The PCR ran on 60 Vbeta and 13 Jbeta primers. Sequencing was performed with immunoSEQ multiplex PCR; in TCRdb, only in-frame clones are kept and a portion is missing. The data show nearly 95,000 clones, with 75% to 85% seen just once and about 3.8% held by the top ten. This record comes from a study of cytomegalovirus exposure and HLA in healthy donors. V lost 7 bases and J lost 4; bases outside the gene matches: 5. This CDR3 is built from 15 residues. Per the germline V gene, CDR1 is MNHEY and CDR2 is SMNVEV (reference sequence). The gene calls are TRBV27 and TRBJ2-2, with TRBD1 matching 11 bases. The specimen sequenced was PBMCs. This TCR was sampled from a woman aged 40 to 50 in good health and CMV-seronegative. CDR3 sequence (DNA): TGTGCCAGCAAACGGGACAGGGGGTTCACCGGGGAGCTGTTTTTT. Translated: CASKRDRGFTGELFF.